Sequencing of this T cell receptor (beta chain) was carried out in a study of cytomegalovirus exposure and HLA in healthy donors. Broader study findings: TCR beta chains numbering 150 to 200 were designated cytomegalovirus-associated. When presence/absence was analysed, sequencing depth was taken to be roughly uniform across donors.

CDR3 size: 16 residues. Germline V gene data show CDR1 as MNHEY and CDR2 as SVGAGI. Trimming took 2 bases from V and 2 from J; bases not matched to a gene: 7. The PCR made use of 60 Vbeta and 13 Jbeta primers. Generated by immunoSEQ multiplex PCR, the TCRdb table keeps only in-frame clones and is missing some. The repertoire holds 65,000 to 80,000 clones, with roughly 80% as singletons. On this clone: Its antigen is undetermined.

The source of this sequence is a woman between 35 and 50 years old in good health and CMV-seropositive. The sample was PBMCs. This chain joins TRBV6-5 and TRBJ2-5; TRBD2 agrees at 8 bases. CDR3: CASSYGRLAHQETQYF. The CDR3 DNA sequence: TGTGCCAGCAGTTACGGGAGACTAGCGCATCAAGAGACCCAGTACTTC.